Listed here are 12 T cell receptor beta chains from one sample, sequenced in a study of T cells after yellow fever vaccination. TCRdb re-derived calls from the 5' RACE reads in MiXCR, one entry per CDR3 protein. Of some 200,000 distinct CDR3 sequences in the sample, roughly 3.3% were seen once. Specimen: CD4+ T cells sorted from PBMCs, collected 10 days after the yellow fever booster vaccination. All receptors come from a young man who received the YFV17D yellow fever vaccine.

This clonotype was recorded at least ten times. The chain recombines TRBV20-1 with TRBJ2-5; 7 nucleotides match TRBD2. Trimming took 5 bases from V and 2 from J; bases not matched to a gene: 5. Per germline, CDR1 DFQATT and CDR2 SNEGSKA (reference sequence). The CDR3 runs to 13 residues. CDR3 region: CSAYGGRQETQYF. The CDR3 DNA sequence: TGCAGTGCTTACGGGGGGAGACAAGAGACCCAGTACTTC.

This clonotype occurred many times. The chain is built from TRBV27 and TRBJ2-5, with 7 bases that match TRBD1. The CDR3 extends over 14 amino acids. V was pared by 6 bases and J by 3 bases, with 7 bases of the junction left unmatched. Germline lookup yields CDR1 MNHEY and CDR2 SMNVEV (reference sequence). The CDR3 nucleotides are TGTGCCAGCAGGCCGGGACAGTATAAAGAGACCCAGTACTTC. This sequence encodes CASRPGQYKETQYF.

The genes are TRBV10-3 and TRBJ1-2; D is possibly TRBD1 (6 bases). Trimming removed 5 bases at V and 0 bases at J, with 19 bases between. From germline, CDR1 is ENHRY and CDR2 SYGVKD. The CDR3 loop spans 17 amino acids. The CDR3 DNA sequence: TGTGCCATCAGTTTTTTTACCAAGGGGGGGACTAACTATGGCTACACCTTC. Translating gives CAISFFTKGGTNYGYTF.

This clonotype was seen repeatedly, ten times or more. This sequence joins TRBV7-9 and TRBJ2-7; 8 positions agree with TRBD1. Looked up from germline, CDR1 is SEHNR and CDR2 is FQNEAQ (reference sequence). Trimming removed 7 bases from V and 4 bases from J; junction bases left unmatched: 6. This CDR3 has 13 residues. CDR3 DNA sequence: TGTGCCAGCAACCGACAGGGGAGTTACGAGCAGTACTTC. Its protein is CASNRQGSYEQYF.

The chain has TRBV12-3 or TRBV12-4 and TRBJ1-4, with D possibly TRBD1 on 6 matching bases. CDR3 length equals 14 residues. Trimming shortened V by 5 bases and J by 8 bases, and 15 bases separated the two germline ends. CDR3 DNA sequence: TGTGCCAGCAGTGGGGACACATTTGGGGAAAAACTGTTTTTT. This sequence encodes CASSGDTFGEKLFF.

The J gene is TRBJ2-2, the V gene TRBV6-5; unclear D gene. This CDR3 has 15 residues. V dropped 1 base and J dropped 2 bases, with 8 bases sitting between them. Germline lookup yields CDR1 MNHEY and CDR2 SVGAGI. The CDR3 region is CASSYFSSNTGELFF. As DNA, the CDR3 is TGTGCCAGCAGTTACTTCTCCAGTAACACCGGGGAGCTGTTTTTT.

The chain combines TRBV7-2 with TRBJ2-1; tentatively, D is TRBD1 or TRBD2 (5 bases each). There are 14 residues in the CDR3. V lost 6 bases and J lost 0, with 9 bases in between. Looked up from germline, CDR1 is SGHTA and CDR2 is FQGNSA. DNA of the CDR3: TGTGCCAGCAGATCCGGGGCCTCCTACAATGAGCAGTTCTTC. Protein sequence: CASRSGASYNEQFF.

This clonotype was recorded at least ten times. This chain links TRBV18 with TRBJ2-3; D not resolved. Germline loops: CDR1 KGHSH, CDR2 LQKENI. V was shortened by 0 bases and J by 0 bases, with 4 bases between the two germline ends. CDR3 length: 14 residues. CDR3 in DNA: TGTGCCAGCTCACCACCGGAGAGCACAGATACGCAGTATTTT. Protein: CASSPPESTDTQYF.

The gene calls are TRBV7-9 and TRBJ1-2; maybe TRBD1 (5 bases). CDR1 SEHNR and CDR2 FQNEAQ come from the germline V gene (reference sequence). There are 14 residues in the CDR3. Deletions cut 5 bases from V and 2 bases from J, with 12 bases between. Written as DNA, the CDR3 is TGTGCCAGCAGCAAAGAATCAGGGAACTATGGCTACACCTTC. Translating it yields CASSKESGNYGYTF.

The sample holds a few counts of this clonotype. The chain combines TRBV2 with TRBJ1-2, with D possibly TRBD1 on 6 matching bases. The V end was cut by 11 bases, the J end by 0 bases, with 16 bases between. Looked up from germline, CDR1 is SNHLY and CDR2 is FYNNEI. This CDR3 has 14 residues. CDR3 loop: CAYHGGNTNYGYTF. Written as DNA, the CDR3 is TGTGCCTATCACGGGGGCAATACTAACTATGGCTACACCTTC. Full variable domain (missing parts from reference TRBV2 and TRBJ1-2): EPEVTQTPSHQVTQMGQEVILRCVPISNHLYFYWYRQILGQKVEFLVSFYNNEISEKSEIFDDQFSVERPDGSNFTLKIRSTKLEDSAMYFCAYHGGNTNYGYTFGSGTRLTVV.

This clonotype was picked up many times. The gene calls are TRBV5-1 and TRBJ1-3; TRBD1 matches at 7 bases. This CDR3 spans 16 amino acids. V dropped 2 bases and J dropped 0; count of bases not matched to a gene: 5. CDR1 is SGHRS, CDR2 YFSETQ, per germline. The CDR3 bases are TGCGCCAGCAGCTTCCAACAGGGGAACTCTGGAAACACCATATATTTT. It translates to CASSFQQGNSGNTIYF.

Worth noting for this clonotype: A much larger clone sits a single nucleotide away, making a read error possible. The chain joins TRBV12-3 or TRBV12-4 to TRBJ1-5, with D possibly being TRBD1 (6 bases). This CDR3 is built from 15 residues. The CDR3 sequence is CASSPDGGFSQPEHF. The DNA for the CDR3 is TGTGCCAGCAGCCCCGACGGGGGCTTTAGTCAGCCCGAGCATTTT.